The entry below gives a single T cell receptor beta chain sequence along with its context. The CDR3 has 16 amino acids. Per germline, CDR1 SGHAT and CDR2 FQNNGV. V dropped 2 bases and J dropped 3 bases, with 17 bases sitting between them. The data were taken from a study of cytomegalovirus exposure and HLA in healthy donors. PCR was performed using 60 Vbeta and 13 Jbeta primers. Clones were read by immunoSEQ multiplex PCR, and TCRdb kept only the in-frame ones, dropping some. This sample yields about 69,000 clones, of which more than 75% are seen a single time; over 2.5% belongs to the top ten. The sequencing input was PBMCs. The chain uses TRBV11-2 and TRBJ2-7, with no clear D. The sequence was collected from a man between 18 and 35 years old in good health and CMV-seronegative. The DNA of the CDR3 is TGTGCCAGCAGCTTAATGGGCCAGCTGCCCGGCTACGAGCAGTACTTC. Protein sequence: CASSLMGQLPGYEQYF.